The 25 T cell receptor beta chains listed next were all sequenced from one sample in a study of STAT5B mutations in CD4+ large granular lymphocyte leukemia. Profiling relied on immunoSEQ multiplex PCR, and the TCRdb table lists in-frame clones only, not all of them. The top ten clones hold 80% of a sample with about 1,100 clones, over 65% of them seen once. The sample taken for sequencing was PBMCs. The receptors derive from a man aged 60 to 69 with CD4+ T-cell large granular lymphocyte leukemia.

The rearrangement joins TRBV7-3 to TRBJ2-6; possibly TRBD1 or TRBD2 for D (5 bases each). Trimming cost V 5 bases and J 2 bases, with 16 bases left between them. The length of the CDR3 is 17 residues. CDR1 and CDR2 (germline): SGHTA, FQGTGA. The CDR3 DNA follows: TGTGCCAGCAGCCCCGCACCGCAGGGAGCTGGGGCCAACGTCCTGACTTTC. Amino acids: CASSPAPQGAGANVLTF.

The chain has TRBV7-9 and TRBJ2-7; D perhaps matches TRBD1 (6 bases). The CDR3 has 17 residues. Deletions cut 5 bases from V and 2 bases from J, with 22 bases between. From germline, CDR1 is SEHNR and CDR2 FQNEAQ (reference sequence). CDR3 protein: CASSPQGAGTHTYEQYF. CDR3 in DNA: TGTGCCAGCAGCCCCCAGGGCGCCGGGACACACACCTACGAGCAGTACTTC.

J is TRBJ2-7 and V is TRBV5-5; D is perhaps TRBD2 (6 bases). V lost 0 bases to trimming and J lost 7 bases, with 14 bases between them. CDR3 length equals 14 residues. The V gene's germline CDR1 is SGHKS and CDR2 YYEKEE (reference sequence). CDR3 region: CASSLASSGGEQYF. CDR3 DNA: TGTGCCAGCAGCTTGGCCTCCTCCGGGGGTGAGCAGTACTTC.

The chain is built from TRBV28 and TRBJ2-2, with TRBD1 matching 7 bases. In germline, CDR1 is MDHEN, CDR2 SYDVKM. This CDR3 has 14 amino acids. Germline trimming cut 2 bases from V and 6 bases from J; bases unmatched to any gene: 3. CDR3 DNA: TGTGCCAGCAGTTTAAACAGGGGCGCCGGGGAGCTGTTTTTT. It translates to CASSLNRGAGELFF.

The V and J genes are TRBV7-2 and TRBJ1-1; possibly TRBD1 for D (5 bases). CDR3 size: 14 residues. From germline, CDR1 is SGHTA and CDR2 FQGNSA. Between the trimmed V and J ends, which lost 1 base and 3 bases, there was a span of 9 bases. Written as DNA, the CDR3 is TGTGCCAGCAGCTTAGATCTGGGGGACACTGAAGCTTTCTTT. Its protein is CASSLDLGDTEAFF. Using reference TRBV7-2 and TRBJ1-1 for the parts outside the CDR3, the full variable domain is GAGVSQSPSNKVTEKGKDVELRCDPISGHTALYWYRQSLGQGLEFLIYFQGNSAPDKSGLPSDRFSAERTGGSVSTLTIQRTQQEDSAVYLCASSLDLGDTEAFFGQGTRLTVV.

The chain recombines TRBV14 with TRBJ1-2; D possibly corresponds to TRBD1 (5 bases). Deletions cut 1 base from V and 4 bases from J, with 13 bases between. In germline, CDR1 is SGHDN, CDR2 FVKESK. The CDR3 consists of 15 residues. CDR3 nucleotides: TGTGCCAGCAGCCAAGCGGGACGGACCCTCTATGGCTACACCTTC. Its protein is CASSQAGRTLYGYTF.

J is TRBJ2-5 and V is TRBV4-1; D ambiguous. In germline, CDR1 is MGHRA, CDR2 YSYEKL. The CDR3 contains 14 residues. Trimming removed 1 base at V and 7 bases at J, with 13 bases between. The CDR3 nucleotides read TGCGCCAGCAGCCAAGGAGGCACAGCAGGGACCCAGTACTTC. Protein: CASSQGGTAGTQYF.

This chain connects TRBV2 to TRBJ1-5, with TRBD1 identical over 7 bases. J was trimmed by 4 bases and V by 9 bases; bases with no gene match: 15. CDR3 length equals 16 residues. The germline V gene encodes CDR1 SNHLY and CDR2 FYNNEI. The CDR3 DNA reads as TGTGCCAGTGGGACAGCGGCGATCTTGAAGAATCAGCCCCAGCATTTT. Translation: CASGTAAILKNQPQHF.

For the CDR3, the DNA is TGTGCCAGCAGCGGAACAGGGACTGAAGCTTTCTTT. Its translation is CASSGTGTEAFF. The V gene is TRBV9, the J gene TRBJ1-1; D may be TRBD1 (6 bases). Germline V CDR1 and CDR2: SGDLS, YYNGEE. This CDR3 spans 12 amino acids. V was shortened by 3 bases and J by 5 bases, with 8 bases between the two germline ends.

There are a few counts of this clone. This chain joins TRBV15 and TRBJ2-7, with D possibly matching TRBD2 (6 bases). The CDR3 runs to 13 residues. CDR1 is LNHNV, CDR2 YYDKDF, per germline (reference sequence). V was trimmed by 8 bases and J by 2 bases, leaving 13 bases between them. CDR3 nucleotides: TGTGCCACCGGCACGGGGGTCGCCTACGAGCAGTACTTC. Translated: CATGTGVAYEQYF.

CDR3 nucleotides: TGTGCCAGCAGTGGGACCCAGGGACCCTACGAGCAGTACTTC. Residues: CASSGTQGPYEQYF. The chain joins TRBV6-1 to TRBJ2-7; D tentatively fits TRBD1 or TRBD2 (5 bases each). V lost 4 bases, J lost 2 bases, and 12 bases lay in between. CDR3 length equals 14 residues. CDR1 MNHNS and CDR2 SASEGT come from the germline V gene.

The V call is TRBV7-3, the J call TRBJ2-7; 16 bases line up with TRBD2. Germline CDR1 reads SGHTA; CDR2 reads FQGTGA. The V gene end was trimmed by 3 bases and the J gene end by 6 bases; junction bases not matched to a gene: 8. The CDR3 runs to 17 residues. The CDR3 region is CASSLGLAGGLWSEQYF. The CDR3 region has the DNA TGTGCCAGCAGCTTGGGACTAGCGGGGGGGCTCTGGAGCGAGCAGTACTTC.

The chain combines TRBV5-6 with TRBJ2-3, with 7 positions matching TRBD2. J was trimmed by 2 bases and V by 0 bases; bases with no gene match: 3. CDR3 length: 15 residues. CDR1 is SGHDT, CDR2 YYEEEE, per germline. The CDR3 region has the DNA TGTGCCAGCAGCTTGGGCCTAGCGGTCACAGATACGCAGTATTTT. Translating it yields CASSLGLAVTDTQYF.

V and J are TRBV6-5 and TRBJ1-1, with D maybe TRBD1 (6 bases). From germline, CDR1 is MNHEY and CDR2 SVGAGI. The CDR3 is 13 amino acids. V dropped 2 bases and J dropped 6 bases, with 10 bases sitting between them. In DNA form, the CDR3 reads TGTGCCAGCAGTTACCGGGCAGGGGCTGAAGCTTTCTTT. It translates to CASSYRAGAEAFF.

The V gene is TRBV2, the J gene TRBJ1-3; 7 nucleotides agree with TRBD1. The CDR3 consists of 16 residues. Germline assignment: CDR1 SNHLY and CDR2 FYNNEI. The J segment lost 0 bases and the V segment lost 5 bases, leaving 7 bases of the junction unmatched. This chain's CDR3 is CASSIYTGASGNTIYF. CDR3 sequence (DNA): TGTGCCAGCAGTATCTACACAGGGGCCTCTGGAAACACCATATATTTT.

J is TRBJ2-6 and V is TRBV11-3; 7 bases agree with TRBD2. The germline V gene encodes CDR1 SGHNT and CDR2 YENEEA. Trimming took 4 bases from V and 0 from J; bases not matched to a gene: 6. There are 17 residues in the CDR3. CDR3 sequence (DNA): TGTGCCAGCAGCTCTAAGGGAGGGGTCTCTGGGGCCAACGTCCTGACTTTC. Residues: CASSSKGGVSGANVLTF.

The rearrangement uses TRBV6-1 and TRBJ2-1, with TRBD2 as a possible D gene (5 bases). The CDR3 extends over 18 amino acids. Germline V CDR1 and CDR2: MNHNS, SASEGT. V dropped 2 bases and J dropped 0 bases, with 17 bases sitting between them. The CDR3 DNA sequence: TGTGCCAGCAGTGAACTCTCCCATATCGCGGGCTCCTACAATGAGCAGTTCTTC. Its translation: CASSELSHIAGSYNEQFF.

This clone was recorded only once. The chain combines TRBV7-9 with TRBJ1-1, with a weak D call TRBD1 (5 bases). From germline, CDR1 is SEHNR and CDR2 FQNEAQ (reference sequence). V dropped 0 bases and J dropped 6 bases, with 8 bases sitting between them. This CDR3 is built from 13 residues. CDR3: CASSLAGDPEAFF. CDR3 DNA sequence: TGTGCCAGCAGCTTAGCGGGGGACCCTGAAGCTTTCTTT.

The chain recombines TRBV7-7 with TRBJ2-7; 10 bases map to TRBD2. The J call may be incorrect, as the DNA end agrees better with TRBJ2-5. CDR3 size: 15 residues. Germline V gives CDR1 SSHAT, CDR2 FNYEAQ (reference sequence). CDR3 region: CASSPSPSGGETQYF. As DNA, the CDR3 is TGTGCCAGCAGCCCCTCGCCTAGCGGGGGTGAGACCCAGTACTTC.

This chain uses TRBV9 with TRBJ1-2; TRBD1 agrees at 11 bases. The CDR3 loop spans 16 amino acids. Germline V lookup: CDR1 SGDLS, CDR2 YYNGEE. The ends lost 2 bases at V and 4 bases at J; junction bases unmatched: 7. The DNA for the CDR3 is TGTGCCAGCAGCGTCGGGGGGACAGGGGGATTCTATGGCTACACCTTC. This encodes CASSVGGTGGFYGYTF.

This sequence joins TRBV2 and TRBJ1-4; no definite D call. Trimming took 3 bases from V and 4 from J, leaving 9 bases between them. Germline CDR1 and CDR2: SNHLY and FYNNEI. This CDR3 region has 14 residues. For the CDR3, the DNA is TGTGCCAGCAGTGATTGGCAACTTAATGAAAAACTGTTTTTT. Its protein is CASSDWQLNEKLFF.

J is TRBJ2-1 and V is TRBV7-2; D is unclear. The CDR3 covers 11 residues. V lost 2 bases to trimming and J lost 7 bases, with 3 bases between them. Germline V gene sequence: CDR1 SGHTA, CDR2 FQGNSA. DNA for the CDR3: TGTGCCAGCAGCTTATCGAATGAGCAGTTCTTC. Translating gives CASSLSNEQFF.

The chain links TRBV11-3 to TRBJ2-1; no clear D. The CDR3 is 14 residues long. CDR1 is SGHNT, CDR2 YENEEA, per germline. V was pared by 4 bases and J by 5 bases, with 12 bases between. The CDR3 nucleotides read TGTGCCAGCAGCTCCGAGCGCGCTGACAATGAGCAGTTCTTC. Amino acids: CASSSERADNEQFF. The whole variable domain, filled in from reference TRBV11-3 and TRBJ2-1, reads EAGVVQSPRYKIIEKKQPVAFWCNPISGHNTLYWYLQNLGQGPELLIRYENEEAVDDSQLPKDRFSAERLKGVDSTLKIQPAELGDSAVYLCASSSERADNEQFFGPGTRLTVL.

This clone was observed once. CDR3 residues: CVAAGSIYGYTF. CDR3 sequence (DNA): TGTGTCGCAGCAGGGTCCATCTATGGCTACACCTTC. The chain uses TRBV6-5 and TRBJ1-2; perhaps TRBD1 as D (5 bases). This CDR3 region has 12 residues. Germline CDR1 and CDR2: MNHEY and SVGAGI.

The chain has TRBV7-8 and TRBJ2-1; 9 nucleotides align to TRBD2. The CDR3 has 15 residues. Germline trimming cut 1 base from V and 6 bases from J; bases unmatched to any gene: 4. The germline V gene has CDR1 SGHVS and CDR2 FQNEAQ. CDR3 DNA: TGTGCCAGCAGCTTAGAGGCGGGGGGGGGCAATGAGCAGTTCTTC. Translated: CASSLEAGGGNEQFF. The whole variable domain, remainder taken from reference TRBV7-8 and TRBJ2-1, is GAGVSQSPRYKVAKRGQDVALRCDPISGHVSLFWYQQALGQGPEFLTYFQNEAQLDKSGLPSDRFFAERPEGSVSTLKIQRTQQEDSAVYLCASSLEAGGGNEQFFGPGTRLTVL.